Listed here are 27 T cell receptor beta chains from one sample, sequenced in a study of blood T cell repertoires in COVID-19. Sequencing was performed with immunoSEQ multiplex PCR; in TCRdb, only in-frame clones are kept and a portion is missing. The table includes under 300,000 clones, 88% detected once. Sample: peripheral blood. The receptors here all came from a woman in her twenties or thirties with acute or convalescent COVID-19.

The rearrangement links TRBV15 to TRBJ2-3; 8 bases are a match to TRBD1. The germline CDR1 and CDR2 sequences are LNHNV and YYDKDF (reference sequence). The CDR3 covers 16 residues. The V gene end was trimmed by 0 bases and the J gene end by 5 bases; junction bases not matched to a gene: 7. CDR3 amino acids: CATSRDRGQGRDTQYF. The CDR3 DNA is TGTGCCACCAGCAGAGATCGAGGACAGGGAAGAGATACGCAGTATTTT.

The chain couples TRBV5-1 to TRBJ2-2; tentative D call: TRBD2 (5 bases). V lost 4 bases and J 2 bases, leaving 12 bases between the germline ends. The CDR3 covers 15 residues. Germline CDR1 and CDR2: SGHRS and YFSETQ. CDR3 DNA: TGCGCCAGCAGCAGAGAGGGCCCAAACACCGGGGAGCTGTTTTTT. Protein product: CASSREGPNTGELFF.

This clone was detected once. The chain has TRBV12-3 or TRBV12-4 and TRBJ2-1, with TRBD2 matching 7 bases. CDR3 length: 13 amino acids. Losses at the gene ends were 5 bases for V and 6 bases for J; bases not matched to a gene: 4. The CDR3 is CASSLGLLNEQFF. The DNA for the CDR3 is TGTGCCAGCAGTCTGGGACTACTCAATGAGCAGTTCTTC.

The chain employs TRBV24-1 and TRBJ1-5, with a possible D match to TRBD1 (5 bases). The CDR3 has 15 residues. Germline V CDR1 and CDR2: KGHDR, SFDVKD. V was cut by 3 bases and J by 2 bases, with 10 bases left in between. CDR3 coding DNA: TGTGCCACCAGTGATCAGGGATCGGGCAATCAGCCCCAGCATTTT. This codes for CATSDQGSGNQPQHF.

The sample holds a few counts of this clone. The chain combines TRBV5-8 with TRBJ1-4, with a tentative D call TRBD1 (5 bases). Germline V gene data show CDR1 as SGHTS and CDR2 as YDEGEE. Trimming pared 4 bases from V and 10 bases from J, leaving 17 bases between. The CDR3 extends over 14 amino acids. Here the CDR3 reads CASSLSGRVGKLFF. CDR3 sequence (DNA): TGTGCCAGCAGCCTCTCGGGCAGGGTGGGAAAACTGTTTTTT.

The rearrangement links TRBV7-8 to TRBJ2-1, with TRBD2 identical over 7 bases. Germline V gene data show CDR1 as SGHVS and CDR2 as FQNEAQ. J gave up 1 base and V 5 bases, and 5 bases lay outside the gene matches. The CDR3 covers 15 residues. The CDR3 nucleotides read TGTGCCAGCAGCCCGAGCGGGGTGTCCTACAATGAGCAGTTCTTC. Its translation is CASSPSGVSYNEQFF. Full variable domain (missing parts from reference TRBV7-8 and TRBJ2-1): GAGVSQSPRYKVAKRGQDVALRCDPISGHVSLFWYQQALGQGPEFLTYFQNEAQLDKSGLPSDRFFAERPEGSVSTLKIQRTQQEDSAVYLCASSPSGVSYNEQFFGPGTRLTVL.

The chain has TRBV19 and TRBJ1-5; tentatively, D is TRBD1 (6 bases). This CDR3 spans 10 amino acids. The V gene lost 4 bases and the J gene lost 11 bases, with 6 bases spanning the gap. CDR1 and CDR2 from the germline V gene are LNHDA and SQIVND (reference sequence). The CDR3 loop reads CASSKGAQHF. CDR3 in DNA: TGTGCCAGTAGTAAGGGGGCCCAGCATTTT.

V usage is TRBV14 and J usage is TRBJ2-5; 10 positions match TRBD2. Trimming took 6 bases from V and 2 from J; bases not matched to a gene: 6. Germline V gene lookup returns CDR1 SGHDN and CDR2 FVKESK. The length of the CDR3 is 15 residues. CDR3 amino acids: CASSRTSGLQETQYF. Written as DNA, the CDR3 is TGTGCCAGCAGTCGGACTAGCGGATTGCAAGAGACCCAGTACTTC. Based on the CDR3 plus reference TRBV14 and TRBJ2-5, the full variable domain is EAGVTQFPSHSVIEKGQTVTLRCDPISGHDNLYWYRRVMGKEIKFLLHFVKESKQDESGMPNNRFLAERTGGTYSTLKVQPAELEDSGVYFCASSRTSGLQETQYFGPGTRLLVL.

This chain connects TRBV6-6 to TRBJ2-3, with 8 bases matching TRBD1. Looked up from germline, CDR1 is MNHNY and CDR2 is SVGAGI (reference sequence). Unmatched junction bases numbered 8, after V lost 3 bases and J lost 3 bases. The CDR3 totals 16 residues. The CDR3 reads CASSYVRTGKTDTQYF. In nucleotides, the CDR3 is TGTGCCAGCAGTTATGTTAGGACAGGGAAGACAGATACGCAGTATTTT.

The chain combines TRBV19 with TRBJ1-1, with 7 bases lining up with TRBD1. CDR3 length equals 15 residues. CDR1 and CDR2 from the germline V gene are LNHDA and SQIVND (reference sequence). V was clipped by 7 bases and J by 0 bases; unmatched bases: 8. CDR3 loop: CASNSGGNMNTEAFF. The CDR3 DNA reads as TGTGCCAGTAATTCAGGGGGAAACATGAACACTGAAGCTTTCTTT.

The count of this clone is one. The chain is built from TRBV11-2 and TRBJ1-4; D is perhaps TRBD1 (6 bases). V was shortened by 5 bases and J by 8 bases, with 12 bases between the two germline ends. The germline gives CDR1 SGHAT, CDR2 FQNNGV. The CDR3 consists of 13 residues. CDR3: CASSRGGGEKLFF. The CDR3, as DNA: TGTGCCAGCAGCCGAGGGGGTGGCGAAAAACTGTTTTTT.

The chain has TRBV14 and TRBJ2-7; no definite D call. This CDR3 is 15 amino acids long. Trimming removed 0 bases from V and 5 bases from J, with 14 bases in between. The germline V gene has CDR1 SGHDN and CDR2 FVKESK. The chain's CDR3 is CASSQERGVFDEQYF. The CDR3 DNA reads as TGTGCCAGCAGCCAAGAACGTGGAGTTTTCGACGAGCAGTACTTC.

V and J are TRBV6-5 and TRBJ2-1; 8 bases align to TRBD1. The CDR3 is made up of 15 amino acids. The germline CDR1 and CDR2 sequences are MNHEY and SVGAGI. V lost 5 bases to trimming and J lost 6 bases; unmatched junction nucleotides: 9. The CDR3 nucleotides are TGTGCCAGCAGTCGTCCCGGGACAGGTATCAATGAGCAGTTCTTC. Its protein is CASSRPGTGINEQFF.

The chain couples TRBV5-4 to TRBJ1-1; no definite D call. Trimming shortened V by 4 bases and J by 1 base, and 5 bases separated the two germline ends. The CDR3 totals 12 residues. Germline assignment: CDR1 SGHNT and CDR2 YYREEE (reference sequence). The CDR3 DNA sequence: TGTGCCAGCAGCCACTGGAACACTGAAGCTTTCTTT. Residues: CASSHWNTEAFF.

Comment on this clone: The junction departs from the called germline gene at one end, perhaps through a read error. The rearrangement uses TRBV11-2 and TRBJ2-7; tentative D call: TRBD2 (5 bases). The CDR3 contains 11 residues. Germline values: CDR1 SGHAT, CDR2 FQNNGV. CDR3 sequence (DNA): TGTGCCAGCACCTCTCCATCCGGGAACCGGTTC. Protein sequence: CASTSPSGNRF.

This chain links TRBV5-1 with TRBJ1-6; TRBD1 is a possible D gene (5 bases). The V and J ends lost 0 bases and 8 bases respectively, with 6 bases between them. CDR3 length: 13 residues. Germline V gives CDR1 SGHRS, CDR2 YFSETQ. As DNA, the CDR3 is TGCGCCAGCAGCTTGGAGGGGTATTCACCCCTCCACTTT. Translating it yields CASSLEGYSPLHF. Complete variable domain (other parts from reference TRBV5-1 and TRBJ1-6): KAGVTQTPRYLIKTRGQQVTLSCSPISGHRSVSWYQQTPGQGLQFLFEYFSETQRNKGNFPGRFSGRQFSNSRSEMNVSTLELGDSALYLCASSLEGYSPLHFGNGTRLTVT.

This chain links TRBV5-3 with TRBJ1-5, with 8 positions matching TRBD1. TRBV5-3 is annotated as an ORF whose role is uncertain. The CDR3 extends over 14 amino acids. After removal of 4 bases from V and 5 bases from J, the junction contained 5 bases not matched to a gene. This CDR3 is CARSLTGEDQPQHF. In DNA form, the CDR3 reads TGTGCCAGAAGCCTGACAGGGGAAGATCAGCCCCAGCATTTT.

As for this clone: The sample contains more than one DNA sequence encoding this CDR3. The V and J genes are TRBV6-2 or TRBV6-3 and TRBJ2-5; D is undetermined. The CDR3 has 11 residues. Germline CDR1 reads MNHEY; CDR2 reads SVGEGT. Trimming pared 6 bases from V and 3 bases from J, leaving 5 bases between. The CDR3 loop reads CASSPKETQYF. The CDR3 nucleotides read TGTGCCAGCAGCCCCAAAGAGACCCAGTACTTC.

V is TRBV24-1 and J is TRBJ2-5, with 11 bases aligning to TRBD1. From germline, CDR1 is KGHDR and CDR2 SFDVKD. V shed 4 bases, J shed 2 bases, and the junction held 5 bases outside the gene matches. The CDR3 runs to 16 residues. The CDR3 loop reads CATSERDRGKQETQYF. CDR3 nucleotides: TGTGCCACCAGTGAACGGGACAGGGGGAAACAAGAGACCCAGTACTTC.

The rearrangement joins TRBV15 to TRBJ2-5; 13 bases agree with TRBD2. With V trimmed by 7 bases and J by 5 bases, 10 bases remained unmatched. The CDR3 runs 16 residues. Germline V gene data show CDR1 as LNHNV and CDR2 as YYDKDF (reference sequence). The CDR3 region has the DNA TGTGCCACCACTCCTGGACTAGCGGGAGTTGGCGAGACCCAGTACTTC. Its translation is CATTPGLAGVGETQYF.

A word on this clone: Other DNA sequences of this sample code for an identical CDR3. The chain combines TRBV9 with TRBJ2-7; the D gene is possibly TRBD2 (6 bases). Germline CDR1 reads SGDLS; CDR2 reads YYNGEE. Trimming left V 0 bases short and J 7 bases short, with 8 bases between. This CDR3 contains 12 residues. The CDR3 loop is CASSVVGGEQYF. Here the CDR3 DNA reads TGTGCCAGCAGCGTAGTAGGAGGGGAGCAGTACTTC.

This chain uses TRBV6-6 with TRBJ2-3, with TRBD2 matching over 15 bases. Germline V CDR1 and CDR2: MNHNY, SVGAGI (reference sequence). After removal of 7 bases from V and 3 bases from J, the junction contained 5 bases not matched to a gene. CDR3 length equals 16 residues. Written as DNA, the CDR3 is TGTGCCAGCATAAAGGGGACTAGCGGGAGGACAGATACGCAGTATTTT. Translation gives CASIKGTSGRTDTQYF.

This chain joins TRBV30 and TRBJ2-3; TRBD1 aligns across 7 bases. Germline V gives CDR1 GTSNPN, CDR2 SVGIG (reference sequence). Trimming removed 4 bases from V and 5 bases from J; junction bases left unmatched: 15. The CDR3 loop spans 16 amino acids. CDR3 amino acids: CAWTNIGKGARDTQYF. The DNA for the CDR3 is TGTGCCTGGACCAACATCGGAAAGGGGGCAAGAGATACGCAGTATTTT.

The CDR3 sequence is CASSYPLAGGLNEQFF. The CDR3 nucleotides read TGTGCCAGCAGTTACCCGCTAGCGGGAGGTTTAAATGAGCAGTTCTTC. The V call is TRBV6-5, the J call TRBJ2-1; 11 bases are shared with TRBD2. With 2 bases clipped from V and 7 bases from J, the junction kept 7 bases outside the gene matches. This CDR3 is 16 amino acids long. Germline V lookup: CDR1 MNHEY, CDR2 SVGAGI.

This chain uses TRBV12-5 with TRBJ2-5; TRBD2 agrees at 14 bases. After removal of 6 bases from V and 4 bases from J, the junction contained 7 bases not matched to a gene. The CDR3 spans 16 residues. Germline V CDR1 and CDR2: LGHNT, FRNRAP. As DNA, the CDR3 is TGTGCTAGTGGAACGGGACTAGCGGGAGTCGGAGAGACCCAGTACTTC. It translates to CASGTGLAGVGETQYF. Using reference TRBV12-5 and TRBJ2-5 for the parts outside the CDR3, the full variable domain is DARVTQTPRHKVTEMGQEVTMRCQPILGHNTVFWYRQTMMQGLELLAYFRNRAPLDDSGMPKDRFSAEMPDATLATLKIQPSEPRDSAVYFCASGTGLAGVGETQYFGPGTRLLVL.

The rearrangement joins TRBV19 to TRBJ1-2; tentative D call: TRBD1 (6 bases). V lost 3 bases and J 0 bases, leaving 11 bases between the germline ends. The CDR3 is 15 amino acids. Germline CDR1 is LNHDA and CDR2 is SQIVND (reference sequence). CDR3 residues: CASSIMDSSNYGYTF. DNA for the CDR3: TGTGCCAGTAGTATCATGGACAGCTCTAACTATGGCTACACCTTC.

The rearrangement uses TRBV19 and TRBJ2-1; 13 positions agree with TRBD2. The length of the CDR3 is 16 residues. Losses at the gene ends were 4 bases for V and 4 bases for J; bases not matched to a gene: 4. CDR1 is LNHDA and CDR2 is SQIVND in the germline V gene (reference sequence). CDR3 residues: CASSTLAGGVYNEQFF. The CDR3 region has the DNA TGTGCCAGTAGTACACTAGCGGGAGGGGTTTACAATGAGCAGTTCTTC.